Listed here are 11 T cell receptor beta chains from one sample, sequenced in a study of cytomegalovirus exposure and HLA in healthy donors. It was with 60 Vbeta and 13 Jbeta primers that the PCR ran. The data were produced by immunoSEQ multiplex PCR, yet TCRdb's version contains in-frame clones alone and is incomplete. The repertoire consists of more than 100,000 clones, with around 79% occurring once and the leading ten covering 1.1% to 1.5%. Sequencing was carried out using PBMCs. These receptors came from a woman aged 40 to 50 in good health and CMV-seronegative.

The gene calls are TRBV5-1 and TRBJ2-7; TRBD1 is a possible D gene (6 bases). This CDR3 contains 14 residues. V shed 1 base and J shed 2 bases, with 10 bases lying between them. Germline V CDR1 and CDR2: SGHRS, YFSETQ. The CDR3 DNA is TGCGCCAGCAGCTTGAGACAGGCCCCCTACGAGCAGTACTTC. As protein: CASSLRQAPYEQYF.

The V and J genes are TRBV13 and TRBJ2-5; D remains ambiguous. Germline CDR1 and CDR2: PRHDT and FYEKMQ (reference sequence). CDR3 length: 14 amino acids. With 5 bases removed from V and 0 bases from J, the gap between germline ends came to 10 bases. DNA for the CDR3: TGTGCCAGCAGCACCCGGGTGGACCAAGAGACCCAGTACTTC. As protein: CASSTRVDQETQYF.

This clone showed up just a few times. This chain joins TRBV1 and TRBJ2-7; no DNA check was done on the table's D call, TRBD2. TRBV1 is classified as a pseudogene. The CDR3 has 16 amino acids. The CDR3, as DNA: TGCACCAGCAGCCGAAAAACTAGCGGGGCGCCGACCGAGCAGTACTTC. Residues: CTSSRKTSGAPTEQYF.

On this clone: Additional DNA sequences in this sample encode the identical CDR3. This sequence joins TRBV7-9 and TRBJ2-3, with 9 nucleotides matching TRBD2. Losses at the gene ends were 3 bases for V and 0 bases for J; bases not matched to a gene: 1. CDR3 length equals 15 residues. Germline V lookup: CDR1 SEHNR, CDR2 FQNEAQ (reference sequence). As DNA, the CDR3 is TGTGCCAGCAGCTTTAGCGGGGGAAGCACAGATACGCAGTATTTT. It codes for CASSFSGGSTDTQYF.

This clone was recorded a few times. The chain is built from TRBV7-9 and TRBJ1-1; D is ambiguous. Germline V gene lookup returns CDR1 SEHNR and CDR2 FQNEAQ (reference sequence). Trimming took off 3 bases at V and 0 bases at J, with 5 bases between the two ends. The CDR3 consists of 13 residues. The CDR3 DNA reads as TGTGCCAGCAGCTTTTCGGTGAACACTGAAGCTTTCTTT. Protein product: CASSFSVNTEAFF.

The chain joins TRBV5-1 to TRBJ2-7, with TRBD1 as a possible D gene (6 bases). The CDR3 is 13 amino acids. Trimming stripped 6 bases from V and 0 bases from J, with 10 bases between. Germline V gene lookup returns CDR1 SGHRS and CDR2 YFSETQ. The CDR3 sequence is CASTQGNSYEQYF. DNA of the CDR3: TGCGCCAGCACCCAGGGGAACTCCTACGAGCAGTACTTC.

This CDR3 reads CASSPHGTGVMEQYF. CDR3 nucleotides: TGTGCCAGCAGCCCCCACGGGACAGGGGTAATGGAGCAGTACTTC. V usage is TRBV14 and J usage is TRBJ2-7; TRBD1 aligns across 10 bases. J gave up 7 bases and V 4 bases, and 10 bases lay outside the gene matches. This CDR3 has 15 amino acids. CDR1 is SGHDN, CDR2 FVKESK, per germline.

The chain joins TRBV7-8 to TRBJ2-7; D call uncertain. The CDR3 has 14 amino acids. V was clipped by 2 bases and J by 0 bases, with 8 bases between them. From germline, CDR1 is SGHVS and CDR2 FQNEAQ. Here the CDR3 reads CASSLSGYSYEQYF. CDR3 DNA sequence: TGTGCCAGCAGCTTATCGGGTTACTCCTACGAGCAGTACTTC.

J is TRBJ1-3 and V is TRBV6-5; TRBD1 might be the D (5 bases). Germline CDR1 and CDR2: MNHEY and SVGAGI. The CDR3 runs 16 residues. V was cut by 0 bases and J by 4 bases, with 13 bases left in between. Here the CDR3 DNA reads TGTGCCAGCAGTTACTCGGGGCAGATGAGGGGAAACACCATATATTTT. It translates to CASSYSGQMRGNTIYF.

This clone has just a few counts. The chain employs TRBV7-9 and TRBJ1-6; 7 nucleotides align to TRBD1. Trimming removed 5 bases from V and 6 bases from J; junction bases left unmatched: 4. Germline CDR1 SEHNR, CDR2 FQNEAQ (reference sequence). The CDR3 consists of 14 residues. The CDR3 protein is CASSPRQGNSPLHF. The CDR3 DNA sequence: TGTGCCAGCAGCCCACGACAGGGTAATTCACCCCTCCACTTT.

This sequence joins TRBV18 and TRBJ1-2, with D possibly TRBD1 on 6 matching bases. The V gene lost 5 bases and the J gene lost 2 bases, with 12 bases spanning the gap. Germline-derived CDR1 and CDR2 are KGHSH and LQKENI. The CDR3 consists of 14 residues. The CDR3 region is CASSADRVNYGYTF. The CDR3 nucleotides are TGTGCCAGCTCAGCGGACAGAGTAAACTATGGCTACACCTTC. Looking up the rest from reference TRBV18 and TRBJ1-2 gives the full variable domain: NAGVMQNPRHLVRRRGQEARLRCSPMKGHSHVYWYRQLPEEGLKFMVYLQKENIIDESGMPKERFSAEFPKEGPSILRIQQVVRGDSAAYFCASSADRVNYGYTFGSGTRLTVV.